The next 4 T cell receptor beta chains were all read from a single sample in a study of response to subunit inactivated influenza vaccine. TCRdb independently ran MiXCR on the RT-PCR reads; one entry per CDR3 protein. This table holds about 540,000 distinct CDR3 sequences, roughly 25% found once. These same records also appear under a second study, on T cells expressing NK-cell markers. That source adds: Synthesis of TCR beta cDNA relied on 5'RACE template switching carrying UMIs.

The starting material was CD4+ T cells sorted from PBMCs, obtained less than 13 days after vaccination. These receptors all stem from a man in his forties or fifties who received an inactivated influenza vaccine.

The chain combines TRBV5-5 with TRBJ1-5; 12 bases map to TRBD1. The V segment lost 5 bases and the J segment 7 bases; nucleotides outside the gene matches: 4. Germline-derived CDR1 and CDR2 are SGHKS and YYEKEE (reference sequence). The CDR3 has 14 amino acids. DNA of the CDR3: TGTGCCAGCAGTTCGGGGACAGGGGGCCAGCCCCAGCATTTT. Translating gives CASSSGTGGQPQHF.

There are a few counts of this clonotype. The CDR3 sequence is CASTLQARGPTTRAQFF. For the CDR3, the DNA is TGTGCCAGCACCCTCCAGGCCAGGGGCCCGACCACAAGGGCGCAGTTCTTC. V is TRBV7-2 and J is TRBJ2-1; D may be TRBD1 (6 bases). Germline CDR1 is SGHTA and CDR2 is FQGNSA. The CDR3 is 17 residues long. The V gene lost 7 bases and the J gene lost 12 bases, with 31 bases spanning the gap.

The J gene is TRBJ2-2, the V gene TRBV2; D remains ambiguous. CDR1 SNHLY and CDR2 FYNNEI come from the germline V gene. V shed 2 bases and J shed 3 bases, with 7 bases lying between them. The CDR3 totals 14 residues. CDR3 sequence (DNA): TGTGCCAGCAGTGAACCCCCAGACACCGGGGAGCTGTTTTTT. It yields the protein CASSEPPDTGELFF.

The chain links TRBV4-3 to TRBJ2-7, with 8 bases fitting TRBD2. Germline assignment: CDR1 LGHNA and CDR2 YSLEER. With 2 bases clipped from V and 2 bases from J, the junction kept 8 bases outside the gene matches. CDR3 length equals 16 residues. This CDR3 reads CASSQSRLARAYEQYF. The CDR3 coding sequence is TGCGCCAGCAGCCAATCCAGACTAGCGAGGGCCTACGAGCAGTACTTC.